This TCR beta chain derives from a study of response to subunit inactivated influenza vaccine. MiXCR, run by TCRdb on the RT-PCR reads, gives a single entry per CDR3 protein. This table holds about 530,000 distinct CDR3 sequences, 10% to 15% found once. Study findings and constraints: Each seasonal influenza vaccination recruits few new T cells, the authors suggested.

Notes on this clonotype: No antigen is known for it.

The junction had 10 bases not matched to a gene; V was cut back by 4 bases and J by 1 base. The CDR3 length is 16 residues. The germline V gene has CDR1 LGHNA and CDR2 YNFKEQ. This sequence joins TRBV4-2 and TRBJ2-7; TRBD2 matches at 7 bases. This receptor was taken from a man aged 50-59 years who received an inactivated influenza vaccine. Sequenced here: PBMCs from blood, sampled around seven weeks after vaccination. In nucleotides, the CDR3 is TGTGCCAGCAGCCGGGGTGGCGGGGGTGAATCCTACGAGCAGTACTTC. Its translation: CASSRGGGGESYEQYF.